This record concerns one T cell receptor (beta chain) sequence. Antigen specificity is unknown. The PCR used 60 Vbeta and 13 Jbeta primers. The repertoire was sequenced with immunoSEQ multiplex PCR; TCRdb's copy has only in-frame clones and lacks some. This sample yields 150,000 or so clones, of which over 75% are seen a single time; 5.6% belongs to the top ten. This sample was taken from a study of cytomegalovirus exposure and HLA in healthy donors. Study observations and caveats: An assumption of roughly uniform sequencing depth across donors underlay the presence/absence analyses. It is likely that the observed cluster of highly shared sequence variants was a sequencing artifact. Despite most TCR sequences being rare, some public TCRs occurred in many donors.

Germline CDR1 is LNHDA and CDR2 is SQIVND (reference sequence). The CDR3 spans 13 residues. Trimming took 3 bases from V and 7 from J; bases not matched to a gene: 3. The genes are TRBV19 and TRBJ1-5, with 7 bases that match TRBD1. The TCR comes from a middle-aged woman in good health and CMV-seropositive. Sequenced material: PBMCs. CDR3 DNA: TGTGCCAGTAGTATCTCAGGGGGACAGCCCCAGCATTTT. Its translation is CASSISGGQPQHF.